The 20 T cell receptor beta chains listed next were all sequenced from one sample in a study of cytomegalovirus exposure and HLA in healthy donors. Generated by immunoSEQ multiplex PCR, the TCRdb table keeps only in-frame clones and is missing some. The table records under 75,000 clones, approximately 97% of them present only once. The sample was PBMCs. The receptors shown here come from a woman aged 18-29 years in good health and CMV-seropositive.

The rearrangement uses TRBV30 and TRBJ2-1, with a weak D call TRBD2 (6 bases). Trimming took 2 bases from V and 11 from J, leaving 10 bases between them. Germline CDR1 GTSNPN, CDR2 SVGIG (reference sequence). The CDR3 contains 11 residues. The CDR3 DNA reads as TGTGCCTGGAGTAGTGGGACTCAGCAGTTCTTC. This codes for CAWSSGTQQFF.

This clone was observed once. The germline gene is not matched at one end of the junction; a read error may be the cause. The chain employs TRBV7-9 and TRBJ2-2, with 7 bases aligning to TRBD2. CDR3 length: 17 amino acids. Germline CDR1 SEHNR, CDR2 FQNEAQ (reference sequence). The CDR3 loop reads CASSLAVGSTNTGELFF. The CDR3 DNA reads as TGTGCCAGCAGCCTAGCGGTGGGGAGTACGAACACCGGGGAGCTGTTTTTT.

This clone was counted once. The chain recombines TRBV27 with TRBJ2-1, with TRBD1 as a possible D gene (5 bases). CDR1 MNHEY and CDR2 SMNVEV come from the germline V gene (reference sequence). The CDR3 is 16 amino acids. V shed 5 bases and J shed 4 bases, with 18 bases lying between them. The CDR3 DNA follows: TGTGCCAGCAGTACTGGGGCCCAAAGCCGTTACAATGAGCAGTTCTTC. Translated: CASSTGAQSRYNEQFF.

The CDR3: CASSLLASSYNEQFF. The CDR3 bases are TGTGCCAGCAGCTTACTAGCGAGCTCCTACAATGAGCAGTTCTTC. The chain recombines TRBV11-3 with TRBJ2-1; D may be TRBD2 (6 bases). This CDR3 contains 15 residues. V was shortened by 2 bases and J by 0 bases, with 8 bases between the two germline ends. Per germline, CDR1 SGHNT and CDR2 YENEEA.

J is TRBJ1-5 and V is TRBV6-1; perhaps TRBD1 as D (6 bases). CDR3 length: 14 residues. The germline V gene encodes CDR1 MNHNS and CDR2 SASEGT. V dropped 0 bases and J dropped 4 bases, with 7 bases sitting between them. The CDR3 bases are TGTGCCAGCAGTGAAGCCGGGACAAATCAGCCCCAGCATTTT. Protein sequence: CASSEAGTNQPQHF.

The CDR3 spells CASSFSGTGVYNEQFF. DNA of the CDR3: TGTGCCAGCAGCTTCAGCGGGACGGGGGTTTACAATGAGCAGTTCTTC. The chain combines TRBV11-3 with TRBJ2-1; 7 nucleotides match TRBD2. The V segment lost 3 bases and the J segment 4 bases; nucleotides outside the gene matches: 9. The length of the CDR3 is 16 residues. CDR1 and CDR2 from the germline V gene are SGHNT and YENEEA.

This chain links TRBV27 with TRBJ2-7; D may be TRBD2 (7 bases). Trimming left V 4 bases short and J 3 bases short, with 19 bases between. The CDR3 runs to 16 residues. Germline loops: CDR1 MNHEY, CDR2 SMNVEV (reference sequence). The CDR3 reads CASSYRGPGEGYEQYF. CDR3 nucleotides: TGTGCCAGCAGTTATAGAGGCCCAGGGGAGGGCTACGAGCAGTACTTC.

The chain has TRBV6-1 and TRBJ2-1; TRBD2 aligns across 11 bases. The CDR3 runs to 16 residues. Germline loops: CDR1 MNHNS, CDR2 SASEGT. J was trimmed by 4 bases and V by 4 bases; bases with no gene match: 6. The chain's CDR3 is CASSGATSGNYNEQFF. DNA for the CDR3: TGTGCCAGCAGTGGTGCGACTAGCGGGAATTACAATGAGCAGTTCTTC.

The chain recombines TRBV9 with TRBJ2-7, with D perhaps TRBD1 (5 bases). CDR1 and CDR2 (germline): SGDLS, YYNGEE. This CDR3 contains 13 residues. V dropped 0 bases and J dropped 6 bases, with 10 bases sitting between them. The CDR3 loop reads CASSVGGTGEQYF. CDR3 in DNA: TGTGCCAGCAGCGTAGGCGGTACAGGCGAGCAGTACTTC. Full variable domain (remainder filled in from reference TRBV9 and TRBJ2-7): DSGVTQTPKHLITATGQRVTLRCSPRSGDLSVYWYQQSLDQGLQFLIQYYNGEERAKGNILERFSAQQFPDLHSELNLSSLELGDSALYFCASSVGGTGEQYFGPGTRLTVT.

The chain employs TRBV29-1 and TRBJ2-2; D possibly corresponds to TRBD2 (5 bases). The V and J ends lost 7 bases and 2 bases respectively, with 11 bases between them. The CDR3 contains 13 residues. Looked up from germline, CDR1 is SQVTM and CDR2 is ANQGSEA. The DNA for the CDR3 is TGCAGCGGGGAGCTACCTAACACCGGGGAGCTGTTTTTT. Its translation: CSGELPNTGELFF.

The gene calls are TRBV27 and TRBJ1-1; D not resolved. V was cut by 3 bases and J by 8 bases, with 16 bases left in between. The CDR3 has 14 amino acids. Germline CDR1 MNHEY, CDR2 SMNVEV (reference sequence). CDR3 nucleotide sequence: TGTGCCAGCAGTTTTCGAACGGGAAAAGGGGAAGCTTTCTTT. This gives the protein CASSFRTGKGEAFF.

The chain links TRBV25-1 to TRBJ1-2; 7 bases are shared with TRBD1. V lost 2 bases, J lost 7 bases, and 7 bases stayed unmatched. CDR3 size: 14 residues. Germline V gene sequence: CDR1 MGHDK, CDR2 SYGVNS. CDR3 in amino acids: CASSETGTVAGYTF. The CDR3 DNA reads as TGTGCCAGCAGTGAAACCGGGACAGTCGCTGGCTACACCTTC.

J is TRBJ1-2 and V is TRBV28; 11 bases match TRBD1. CDR1 and CDR2 (germline): MDHEN, SYDVKM. The CDR3 extends over 16 amino acids. V lost 3 bases, J lost 1 base, and 4 bases stayed unmatched. CDR3 amino acids: CASSFPDRGLNYGYTF. The DNA of the CDR3 is TGTGCCAGCAGTTTTCCGGACAGGGGGCTTAACTATGGCTACACCTTC.

The J gene is TRBJ2-7, the V gene TRBV30, with 7 bases aligning to TRBD1. Germline CDR1 reads GTSNPN; CDR2 reads SVGIG (reference sequence). CDR3 length: 12 residues. V was clipped by 7 bases and J by 1 base; unmatched bases: 4. CDR3 sequence (DNA): TGTGCCTTAGGGACAGCTTCCTACGAGCAGTACTTC. This gives the protein CALGTASYEQYF.

CDR3 region: CAWSGQPNQPQHF. The DNA for the CDR3 is TGTGCCTGGAGTGGACAACCAAATCAGCCCCAGCATTTT. The chain couples TRBV30 to TRBJ1-5, with D unclear. V lost 1 base, J lost 4 bases, and 8 bases lay in between. The length of the CDR3 is 13 residues. Looked up from germline, CDR1 is GTSNPN and CDR2 is SVGIG (reference sequence).

The genes are TRBV7-3 and TRBJ2-3; 10 bases fit TRBD2. CDR1 is SGHTA, CDR2 FQGTGA, per germline. The CDR3 has 18 residues. V dropped 4 bases and J dropped 0; count of bases not matched to a gene: 10. CDR3 residues: CASSSPSLAGESTDTQYF. The CDR3 nucleotides read TGTGCCAGCAGCTCCCCCTCCCTAGCGGGAGAAAGCACAGATACGCAGTATTTT. Full variable domain (outside the CDR3, taken from reference TRBV7-3 and TRBJ2-3): GAGVSQTPSNKVTEKGKYVELRCDPISGHTALYWYRQSLGQGPEFLIYFQGTGAADDSGLPNDRFFAVRPEGSVSTLKIQRTERGDSAVYLCASSSPSLAGESTDTQYFGPGTRLTVL.

This chain connects TRBV25-1 to TRBJ2-3; D is possibly TRBD2 (6 bases). Between the trimmed V and J ends, which lost 0 bases and 4 bases, there was a span of 11 bases. This CDR3 spans 15 amino acids. Germline V CDR1 and CDR2: MGHDK, SYGVNS. The CDR3 region is CASSEYRGGADTQYF. The DNA of the CDR3 is TGTGCCAGCAGTGAATACCGGGGAGGAGCAGATACGCAGTATTTT.

V usage is TRBV2 and J usage is TRBJ1-2, with D tentatively TRBD1 (5 bases). Germline CDR1 is SNHLY and CDR2 is FYNNEI. V was shortened by 6 bases and J by 6 bases, with 26 bases between the two germline ends. The CDR3 covers 17 residues. The CDR3 DNA reads as TGTGCCAGCAGCGAATCCACCATGTGGGGCAGTCCGCATGGCTACACCTTC. Encoded protein: CASSESTMWGSPHGYTF.

This clone was seen just once. The chain links TRBV4-1 to TRBJ1-2; a possible D gene is TRBD1 (5 bases). Germline CDR1 and CDR2: MGHRA and YSYEKL. CDR3 length: 15 amino acids. Trimming took off 4 bases at V and 2 bases at J, with 14 bases between the two ends. The CDR3 sequence: CASSLRVQENYGYTF. The CDR3 DNA reads as TGCGCCAGCAGCCTCCGAGTACAGGAAAACTATGGCTACACCTTC.

This chain joins TRBV28 and TRBJ1-1, with a possible D match to TRBD1 (5 bases). Trimming took off 5 bases at V and 11 bases at J, with 21 bases between the two ends. The CDR3 sequence is 14 residues long. Germline V CDR1 and CDR2: MDHEN, SYDVKM. The CDR3 here is CASSTSLAGRGAFF. Written as DNA, the CDR3 is TGTGCCAGCAGTACTTCATTGGCGGGGCGCGGGGCTTTCTTT.